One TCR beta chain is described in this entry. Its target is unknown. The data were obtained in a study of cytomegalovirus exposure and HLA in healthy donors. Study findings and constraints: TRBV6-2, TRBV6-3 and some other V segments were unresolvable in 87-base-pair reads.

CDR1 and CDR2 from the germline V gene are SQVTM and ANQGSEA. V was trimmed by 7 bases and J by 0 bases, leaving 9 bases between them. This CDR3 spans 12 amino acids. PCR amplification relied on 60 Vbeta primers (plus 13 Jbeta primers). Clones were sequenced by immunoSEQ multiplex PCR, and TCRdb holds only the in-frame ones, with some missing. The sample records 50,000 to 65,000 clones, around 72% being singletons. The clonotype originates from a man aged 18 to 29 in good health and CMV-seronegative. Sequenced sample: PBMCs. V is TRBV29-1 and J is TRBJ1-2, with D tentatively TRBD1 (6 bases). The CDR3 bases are TGCAGCGACAGGGACACTAACTATGGCTACACCTTC. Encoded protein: CSDRDTNYGYTF.